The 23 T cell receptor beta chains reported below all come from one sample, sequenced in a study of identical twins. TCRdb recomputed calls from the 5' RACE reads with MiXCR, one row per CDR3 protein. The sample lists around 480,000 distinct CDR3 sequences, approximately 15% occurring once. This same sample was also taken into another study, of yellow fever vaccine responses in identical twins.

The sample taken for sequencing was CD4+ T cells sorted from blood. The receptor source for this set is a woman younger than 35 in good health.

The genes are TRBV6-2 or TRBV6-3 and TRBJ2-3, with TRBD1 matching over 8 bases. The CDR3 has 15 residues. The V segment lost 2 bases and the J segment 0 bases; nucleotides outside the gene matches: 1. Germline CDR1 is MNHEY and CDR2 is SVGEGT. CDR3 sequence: CASSYGQGSTDTQYF. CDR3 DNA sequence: TGTGCCAGCAGTTACGGACAGGGTAGCACAGATACGCAGTATTTT.

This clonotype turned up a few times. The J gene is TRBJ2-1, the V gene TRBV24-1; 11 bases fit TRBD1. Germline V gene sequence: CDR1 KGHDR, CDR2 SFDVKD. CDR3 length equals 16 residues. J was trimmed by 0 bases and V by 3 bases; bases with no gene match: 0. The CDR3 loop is CATSDGTGGSYNEQFF. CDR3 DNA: TGTGCCACCAGTGATGGGACAGGGGGCTCCTACAATGAGCAGTTCTTC.

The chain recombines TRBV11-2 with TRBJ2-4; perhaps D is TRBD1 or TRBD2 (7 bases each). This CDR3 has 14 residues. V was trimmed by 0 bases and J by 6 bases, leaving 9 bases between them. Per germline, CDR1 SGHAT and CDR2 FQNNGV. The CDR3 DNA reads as TGTGCCAGCAGCTTAGACAGGGGGGGAAACATTCAGTACTTC. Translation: CASSLDRGGNIQYF.

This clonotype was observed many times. The CDR3 DNA sequence: TGCAGTGCTAGAGTTGCTAGCGGGGGGGCCAGAGATACGCAGTATTTT. This encodes CSARVASGGARDTQYF. V usage is TRBV20-1 and J usage is TRBJ2-3; TRBD2 matches 12 bases. Trimming cost V 1 base and J 5 bases; bases outside gene matches: 7. This CDR3 spans 16 amino acids. Germline V gene data show CDR1 as DFQATT and CDR2 as SNEGSKA (reference sequence).

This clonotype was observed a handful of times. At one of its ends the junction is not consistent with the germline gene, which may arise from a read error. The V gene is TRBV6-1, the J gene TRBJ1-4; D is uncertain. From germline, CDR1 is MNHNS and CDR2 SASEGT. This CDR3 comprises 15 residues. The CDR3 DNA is TGTGCCAGCAGCGAAGGACCAGCAACTAATGAAAAACTGTTTTTT. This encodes CASSEGPATNEKLFF.

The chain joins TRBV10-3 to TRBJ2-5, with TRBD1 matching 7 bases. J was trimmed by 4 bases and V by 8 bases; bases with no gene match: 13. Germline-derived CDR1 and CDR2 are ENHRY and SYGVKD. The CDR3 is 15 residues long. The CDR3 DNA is TGTGCCATCGGAGGTTTGGGGTCAGGGGGAGAGACCCAGTACTTC. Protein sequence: CAIGGLGSGGETQYF.

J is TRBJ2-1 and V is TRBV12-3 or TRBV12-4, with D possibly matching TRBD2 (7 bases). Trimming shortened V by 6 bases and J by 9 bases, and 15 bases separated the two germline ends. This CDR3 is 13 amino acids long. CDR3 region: CASSAWEGVEQFF. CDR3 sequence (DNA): TGTGCCAGCAGCGCCTGGGAGGGGGTTGAGCAGTTCTTC.

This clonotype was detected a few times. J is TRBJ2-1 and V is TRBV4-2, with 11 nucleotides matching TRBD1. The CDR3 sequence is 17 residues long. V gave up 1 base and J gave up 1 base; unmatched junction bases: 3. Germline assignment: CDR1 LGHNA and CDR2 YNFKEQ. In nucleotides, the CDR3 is TGTGCCAGCAGCCAAGTTGGGACAGGGGGGTCCTACAATGAGCAGTTCTTC. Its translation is CASSQVGTGGSYNEQFF.

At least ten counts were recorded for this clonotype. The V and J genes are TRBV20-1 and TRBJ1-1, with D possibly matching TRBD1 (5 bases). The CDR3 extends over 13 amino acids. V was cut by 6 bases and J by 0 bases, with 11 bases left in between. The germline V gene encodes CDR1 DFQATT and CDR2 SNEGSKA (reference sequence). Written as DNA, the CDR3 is TGCAGTGCACCCGGGACGGTGAACACTGAAGCTTTCTTT. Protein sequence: CSAPGTVNTEAFF.

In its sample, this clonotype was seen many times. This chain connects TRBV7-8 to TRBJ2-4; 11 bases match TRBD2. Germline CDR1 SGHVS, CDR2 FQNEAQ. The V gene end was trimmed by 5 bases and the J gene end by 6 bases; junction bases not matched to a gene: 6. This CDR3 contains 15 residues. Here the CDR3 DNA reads TGTGCCAGCAGCGATAGCGGGAGGGGCTCAAACATTCAGTACTTC. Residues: CASSDSGRGSNIQYF.

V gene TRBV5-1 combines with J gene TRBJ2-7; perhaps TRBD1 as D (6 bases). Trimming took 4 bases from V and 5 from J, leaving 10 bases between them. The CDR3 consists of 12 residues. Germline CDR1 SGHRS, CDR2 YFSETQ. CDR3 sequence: CASSKQGHEQYF. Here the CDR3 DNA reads TGCGCCAGCAGCAAACAGGGTCACGAGCAGTACTTC.

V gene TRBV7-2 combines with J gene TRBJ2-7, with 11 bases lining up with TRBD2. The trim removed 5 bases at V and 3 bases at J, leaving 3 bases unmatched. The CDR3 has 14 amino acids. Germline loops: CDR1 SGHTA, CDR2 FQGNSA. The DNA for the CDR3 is TGTGCCAGCAGCCTGACTAGCGGGATCTACGAGCAGTACTTC. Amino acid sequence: CASSLTSGIYEQYF.

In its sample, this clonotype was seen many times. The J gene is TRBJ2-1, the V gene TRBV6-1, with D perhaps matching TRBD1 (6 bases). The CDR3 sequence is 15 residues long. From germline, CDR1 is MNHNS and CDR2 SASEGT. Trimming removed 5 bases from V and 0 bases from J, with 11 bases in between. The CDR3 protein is CASSQDSSSYNEQFF. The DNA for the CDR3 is TGTGCCAGCAGTCAGGACAGCAGCTCCTACAATGAGCAGTTCTTC.

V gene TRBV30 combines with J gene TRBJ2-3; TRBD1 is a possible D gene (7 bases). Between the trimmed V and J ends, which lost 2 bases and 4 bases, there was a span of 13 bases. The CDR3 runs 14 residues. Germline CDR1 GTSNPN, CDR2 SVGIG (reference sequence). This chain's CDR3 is CAWSKGASADTQYF. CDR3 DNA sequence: TGTGCCTGGAGTAAGGGGGCTAGCGCAGATACGCAGTATTTT.

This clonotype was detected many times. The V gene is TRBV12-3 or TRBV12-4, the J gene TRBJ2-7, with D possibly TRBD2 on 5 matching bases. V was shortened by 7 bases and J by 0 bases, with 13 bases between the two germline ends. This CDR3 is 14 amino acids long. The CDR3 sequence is CASTETGSSYEQYF. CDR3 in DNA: TGTGCCAGCACGGAAACGGGATCCTCCTACGAGCAGTACTTC.

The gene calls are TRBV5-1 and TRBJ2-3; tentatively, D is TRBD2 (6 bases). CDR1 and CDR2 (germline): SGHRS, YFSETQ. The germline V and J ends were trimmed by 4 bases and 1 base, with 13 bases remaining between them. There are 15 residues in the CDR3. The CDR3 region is CASSVPGTRTDTQYF. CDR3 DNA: TGCGCCAGCAGCGTTCCCGGGACTCGCACAGATACGCAGTATTTT.

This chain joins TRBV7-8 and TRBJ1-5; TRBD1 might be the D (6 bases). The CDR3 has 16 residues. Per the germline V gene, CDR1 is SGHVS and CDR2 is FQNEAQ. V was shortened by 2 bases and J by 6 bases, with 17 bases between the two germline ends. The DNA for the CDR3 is TGTGCCAGCAGCTTATTAGGCCTATTACAGGGTCAGCCCCAGCATTTT. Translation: CASSLLGLLQGQPQHF.

The CDR3 region has the DNA TGTGCCAGCAGCGTAGCAGGGGGCGTAGAAGGCTACACCTTC. Translation gives CASSVAGGVEGYTF. The chain has TRBV9 and TRBJ1-2; 8 bases fit TRBD1. Trimming at V came to 0 bases and at J to 8 bases, leaving 6 bases not matched to a gene. Germline CDR1 reads SGDLS; CDR2 reads YYNGEE. CDR3 size: 14 residues.

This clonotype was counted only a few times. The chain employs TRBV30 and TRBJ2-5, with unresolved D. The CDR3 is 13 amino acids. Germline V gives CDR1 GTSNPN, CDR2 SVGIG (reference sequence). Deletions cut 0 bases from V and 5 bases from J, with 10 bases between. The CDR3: CAWSVRHGETQYF. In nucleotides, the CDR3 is TGTGCCTGGAGTGTACGACACGGGGAGACCCAGTACTTC.

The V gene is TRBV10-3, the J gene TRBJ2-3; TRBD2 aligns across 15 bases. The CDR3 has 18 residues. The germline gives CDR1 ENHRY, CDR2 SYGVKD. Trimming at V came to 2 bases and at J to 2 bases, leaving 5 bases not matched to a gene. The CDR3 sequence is CAISEKGLAGGSTDTQYF. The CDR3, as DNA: TGTGCCATCAGTGAGAAGGGACTAGCGGGAGGATCCACAGATACGCAGTATTTT.

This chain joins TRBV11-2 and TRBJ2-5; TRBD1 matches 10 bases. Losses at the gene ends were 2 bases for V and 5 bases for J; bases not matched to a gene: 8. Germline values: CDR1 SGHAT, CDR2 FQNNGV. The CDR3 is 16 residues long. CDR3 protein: CASSLRGTGVIETQYF. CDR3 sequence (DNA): TGTGCCAGCAGCTTAAGAGGGACAGGGGTTATCGAGACCCAGTACTTC.

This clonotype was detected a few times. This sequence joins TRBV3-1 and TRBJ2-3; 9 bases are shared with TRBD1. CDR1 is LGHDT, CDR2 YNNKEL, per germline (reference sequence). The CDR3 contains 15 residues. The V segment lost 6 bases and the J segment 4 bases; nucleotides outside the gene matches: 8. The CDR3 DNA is TGTGCCAGCAGGGGGACAGGGTTACAGTCAGATACGCAGTATTTT. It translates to CASRGTGLQSDTQYF.

The CDR3, as DNA: TGCGCCAGCAGCTTGGGTCCTAGCGGAGCCTACAATGAGCAGTTCTTC. Protein: CASSLGPSGAYNEQFF. The J gene is TRBJ2-1, the V gene TRBV5-1, with 7 bases lining up with TRBD2. There are 16 residues in the CDR3. The ends lost 0 bases at V and 2 bases at J; junction bases unmatched: 5. Germline CDR1 reads SGHRS; CDR2 reads YFSETQ.